This T cell receptor beta chain comes out of a study of cytomegalovirus exposure and HLA in healthy donors. Whole-study context: From donors who were HLA-typed, an early data release held 65 million to 85 million unique TCRs.

Both 60 Vbeta primers and 13 Jbeta primers went into the PCR. Here immunoSEQ multiplex PCR was the method, and the copy in TCRdb shows in-frame clones only, minus some. The table has approximately 160,000 clones, about three fifths seen once. This CDR3 contains 14 residues. Germline values: CDR1 SGHDT, CDR2 YYEEEE. V gave up 5 bases and J gave up 5 bases, with 17 bases separating them. Source material: PBMCs. The rearrangement links TRBV5-6 to TRBJ2-7; no firm D call. The source of this sequence is a woman aged 30 to 39 in good health and CMV-seropositive. The CDR3 here is CASSEVGIPDEQYF. The CDR3 bases are TGTGCCAGCAGTGAGGTAGGCATACCGGACGAGCAGTACTTC.